A selection of T cell receptor beta chains follows, all from one sample in a study of blood T cell repertoires in COVID-19. TCRdb's copy holds only in-frame clones and misses some; the assay was immunoSEQ multiplex PCR. The sample lists roughly 68,000 clones, roughly four fifths occurring once. Sequences were obtained from peripheral blood. These receptor sequences come from a man in his 60s with COVID-19, enrolled during active disease. CDR3s include the opening cysteine and the closing phenylalanine or tryptophan. Fields, in order: clone size, D gene, J gene, V gene, CDR3 DNA, CDR3 protein. A D gene is named only where the DNA matches it firmly. Expanded clones get a size class; other rows say once, few or many, or leave the size out.

size: NA; D: NA; J: TRBJ1-2; V: TRBV19; DNA: TGTGCCAGTAGTACGGACTCCGGCTATGGCTACACCTTC; CDR3: CASSTDSGYGYTF
size: NA; D: NA; J: TRBJ1-1; V: TRBV12-3/TRBV12-4; DNA: TGTGCCAGCAGTTTAAGGGGAGGGACTGAAGCTTTCTTT; CDR3: CASSLRGGTEAFF
size: NA; D: NA; J: TRBJ2-7; V: TRBV5-5; DNA: TGTGCCAGCAGCTTGCTTCCGGGGTCCCACGAGCAGTACTTC; CDR3: CASSLLPGSHEQYF
size: NA; D: TRBD2; J: TRBJ2-7; V: TRBV7-2; DNA: TGTGCCAGCAGCCACCGGGGGGGATTGTACGAGCAGTACTTC; CDR3: CASSHRGGLYEQYF
size: once; D: NA; J: TRBJ1-5; V: TRBV5-5; DNA: TGTGCCAGCAGCTCCCGAGAGGATCAGCCCCAGCATTTT; CDR3: CASSSREDQPQHF
size: NA; D: NA; J: TRBJ1-2; V: TRBV11-3; DNA: TGTGCCAGCAGCTTAGATCAATATGGCTACACCTTC; CDR3: CASSLDQYGYTF
size: NA; D: TRBD2; J: TRBJ2-3; V: TRBV18; DNA: TGTGCCAGCTCACCGACTAGCGGGGGCCCTGAGGTTACGCAGTATTTT; CDR3: CASSPTSGGPEVTQYF
size: NA; D: NA; J: TRBJ2-5; V: TRBV5-4; DNA: TGTGCCAGCAGCTTTGGAGGGACAGAGGAGACCCAGTACTTC; CDR3: CASSFGGTEETQYF
size: NA; D: NA; J: TRBJ1-2; V: TRBV5-1; DNA: TGCGCCAGCAGCTTAGGTCAGGGAAACTTCGAGGATGGCTACACCTTC; CDR3: CASSLGQGNFEDGYTF
size: NA; D: NA; J: TRBJ2-3; V: TRBV9; DNA: TGTGCCAGCAGCGGTCATGGGTGGGGAGGCACAGATACGCAGTATTTT; CDR3: CASSGHGWGGTDTQYF
size: NA; D: TRBD1; J: TRBJ1-4; V: TRBV29-1; DNA: TGCAGCGTTCAGGGGGTGGCAACTAATGAAAAACTGTTTTTT; CDR3: CSVQGVATNEKLFF
size: NA; D: NA; J: TRBJ1-4; V: TRBV18; DNA: TGTGCCAGCTCACCGCGGGTTCGGAGGGCAACTAATGAAAAACTGTTTTTT; CDR3: CASSPRVRRATNEKLFF
size: NA; D: NA; J: TRBJ2-5; V: TRBV7-9; DNA: TGTGCCAGCAGCTCGGGGTCGCGAGAGACCCAGTACTTC; CDR3: CASSSGSRETQYF
size: NA; D: NA; J: TRBJ2-7; V: TRBV11-1; DNA: TGTGCCAGCAGCATGGGGGAACTAGCCAACTACGAGCAGTACTTC; CDR3: CASSMGELANYEQYF
size: NA; D: TRBD1; J: TRBJ1-1; V: TRBV2; DNA: TGTGCCAGCAGACTCGGGACAGAGGGCACTGAAGCTTTCTTT; CDR3: CASRLGTEGTEAFF
size: NA; D: NA; J: TRBJ2-7; V: TRBV19; DNA: TGTGCCAGTAGTATAGACAGGAACTACGAGCAGTACTTC; CDR3: CASSIDRNYEQYF
size: NA; D: NA; J: TRBJ1-3; V: TRBV5-1; DNA: TGCGCCAGCAGCCCGGAGTGGGGAAACACCATATATTTT; CDR3: CASSPEWGNTIYF
size: once; D: TRBD2; J: TRBJ2-7; V: TRBV5-4; DNA: TGTGCCAGCAGCTCCGGAGGACTAGCGGGGGGGCCTGGGTACGAGCAGTACTTC; CDR3: CASSSGGLAGGPGYEQYF
size: NA; D: NA; J: TRBJ2-3; V: TRBV29-1; DNA: TGCAGCGTTGAAGATAGAAACAGGTCCTTCCCTTATACGCAGTATTTT; CDR3: CSVEDRNRSFPYTQYF
size: NA; D: NA; J: TRBJ2-3; V: TRBV4-2; DNA: TGTGCCAGCAGCCAAGATCAAGGGGGCAGCGGGCCCCAGGGTTTGCAGTATTTT; CDR3: CASSQDQGGSGPQGLQYF
size: NA; D: NA; J: TRBJ1-5; V: TRBV7-9; DNA: TGTGCCAGCAGCTTACTTTCGGGTCAGCCCCAGCATTTT; CDR3: CASSLLSGQPQHF
size: many; D: TRBD1; J: TRBJ1-1; V: TRBV2; DNA: TGTGCCAGCAGTTTAACAGGGGGCCGAAGGACTGAAGCTTTCTTT; CDR3: CASSLTGGRRTEAFF
size: NA; D: TRBD1; J: TRBJ1-5; V: TRBV11-2; DNA: TGTGCCAGCAGCTTAGGGACAGGGGGGCAGCCCCAGCATTTT; CDR3: CASSLGTGGQPQHF
size: NA; D: NA; J: TRBJ2-1; V: TRBV19; DNA: TGTGCCAGTAGGGGACTGAACTACAATGAGCAGTTCTTC; CDR3: CASRGLNYNEQFF
size: NA; D: NA; J: TRBJ2-1; V: TRBV10-1; DNA: TGCGCCAGCAGTGCGGGATATGAGCAGTTCTTC; CDR3: CASSAGYEQFF
size: once; D: NA; J: TRBJ2-2; V: TRBV7-6; DNA: TGTGCCAGCAGCTTAGTGTATCCGAGCGGGGAGCTGTTTTTT; CDR3: CASSLVYPSGELFF
size: NA; D: NA; J: TRBJ2-5; V: TRBV4-2; DNA: TGTGCCAGCAGCCAAGAAGGAAGGGGGTCTCGGGCGGGAGAGACCCAGTACTTC; CDR3: CASSQEGRGSRAGETQYF
size: NA; D: TRBD1; J: TRBJ1-4; V: TRBV7-2; DNA: TGTGCCAGCAGCTTAGAGGGGGCGCGAGTCGGTGAAAAACTGTTTTTT; CDR3: CASSLEGARVGEKLFF
size: NA; D: NA; J: TRBJ2-3; V: TRBV28; DNA: TGTGCCAGCAGCTGGACACGCATGACAGATACGCAGTATTTT; CDR3: CASSWTRMTDTQYF
size: NA; D: TRBD1; J: TRBJ2-2; V: TRBV30; DNA: TGTGCCTGGACCCCCAGGGGGCGAGACACCGGGGAGCTGTTTTTT; CDR3: CAWTPRGRDTGELFF
size: many; D: TRBD2; J: TRBJ2-1; V: TRBV5-1; DNA: TGCGCCAGCACCCCAGCGGGAACCTACAATGAGCAGTTCTTC; CDR3: CASTPAGTYNEQFF
size: NA; D: TRBD1; J: TRBJ2-3; V: TRBV7-2; DNA: TGTGCCAGCAGCTCCCAGACAGGGGGAGGGGATACGCAGTATTTT; CDR3: CASSSQTGGGDTQYF
size: NA; D: TRBD2; J: TRBJ2-5; V: TRBV5-1; DNA: TGCGCCAGCAGCTTTACAGCGGGGATGCAAGAGACCCAGTACTTC; CDR3: CASSFTAGMQETQYF
size: NA; D: NA; J: TRBJ1-6; V: TRBV19; DNA: TGTGCCAGTAGTTCCTCGACGGCCAGCAGGTCACCCCTCCACTTT; CDR3: CASSSSTASRSPLHF
size: NA; D: NA; J: TRBJ1-2; V: TRBV14; DNA: TGTGCCAGCAGCTACGGGACTACGCGGGGCTACACCTTC; CDR3: CASSYGTTRGYTF
size: once; D: NA; J: TRBJ2-7; V: TRBV6-5; DNA: TGTGCCAGCAGTTACACGATACAGGGCTTAGCCGAGCAGTACTTC; CDR3: CASSYTIQGLAEQYF
size: NA; D: TRBD2; J: TRBJ2-1; V: TRBV19; DNA: TGTGCCAGTAGTTCCCAAGCGGGGACCTACAATGAGCAGTTCTTC; CDR3: CASSSQAGTYNEQFF
size: NA; D: TRBD2; J: TRBJ2-3; V: TRBV24-1; DNA: TGTGCCACCAGTGAGTCTAGCGGGAGTGTTTATACGCAGTATTTT; CDR3: CATSESSGSVYTQYF
size: NA; D: TRBD2; J: TRBJ2-1; V: TRBV30; DNA: TGTGCCTGCCTGCGACTAGCGGGACGAATCAATGAGCAGTTCTTC; CDR3: CACLRLAGRINEQFF
size: NA; D: NA; J: TRBJ2-5; V: TRBV14; DNA: TGTGCCAGCAGCCCCTTGGGGCAGTCACAAGAGACCCAGTACTTC; CDR3: CASSPLGQSQETQYF
size: NA; D: TRBD1; J: TRBJ2-7; V: TRBV6-5; DNA: TGTGCCAGCAGTTTGGGACAGGGGAAATACGAGCAGTACTTC; CDR3: CASSLGQGKYEQYF
size: NA; D: NA; J: TRBJ2-3; V: TRBV7-3; DNA: TGTGCCAGCAGCTTATCGTCGGGGGATACGCAGTATTTT; CDR3: CASSLSSGDTQYF
size: few; D: NA; J: TRBJ1-5; V: TRBV24-1; DNA: TGTGCCACCAGTGAATCGACATTGCCGGCCCAGCATTTT; CDR3: CATSESTLPAQHF
size: NA; D: NA; J: TRBJ2-7; V: TRBV30; DNA: TGTGCCTGGAGTGTGAGCCGATCCTACGAGCAGTACTTC; CDR3: CAWSVSRSYEQYF
size: NA; D: TRBD1; J: TRBJ1-5; V: TRBV5-6; DNA: TGTGCCAGCAGCTCGGGCAGCACTGGACAGGGTGGTCAGCCCCAGCATTTT; CDR3: CASSSGSTGQGGQPQHF
size: NA; D: NA; J: TRBJ1-6; V: TRBV9; DNA: TGTGCCAGCAGCCCAGGAGGGGCTTTCTCCTATAATTCACCCCTCCACTTT; CDR3: CASSPGGAFSYNSPLHF